The 28 T cell receptor beta chains reported below all come from one sample, sequenced in a study of T cell changes during pregnancy in multiple sclerosis. Clones were sequenced by immunoSEQ multiplex PCR, and TCRdb holds only the in-frame ones, with some missing. The sample holds some 85,000 clones, roughly 95% seen once. Sequenced here: peripheral blood, sampled in the second trimester of pregnancy. Every receptor here comes from a female donor in good health, enrolled as a control in a pregnancy study.

The rearrangement uses TRBV7-2 and TRBJ2-3, with a tentative D call TRBD1 (6 bases). CDR1 is SGHTA and CDR2 is FQGNSA in the germline V gene. Trimming pared 5 bases from V and 1 base from J, leaving 13 bases between. CDR3 length equals 15 residues. The CDR3 DNA is TGTGCCAGCAGCCCCACACAGGGACGCACAGATACGCAGTATTTT. Its protein is CASSPTQGRTDTQYF.

The gene calls are TRBV6-4 and TRBJ2-3; D gene unclear. The germline gives CDR1 MRHNA, CDR2 SNTAGT. Trimming shortened V by 4 bases and J by 2 bases, and 10 bases separated the two germline ends. CDR3 length: 14 amino acids. In DNA, the CDR3 is TGTGCCAGCAGTGTTTCTCACAACACAGATACGCAGTATTTT. Protein sequence: CASSVSHNTDTQYF.

This clone has a single count. This chain uses TRBV7-3 with TRBJ1-1; no definite D call. The germline gives CDR1 SGHTA, CDR2 FQGTGA. The CDR3 has 15 amino acids. Trimming removed 5 bases from V and 1 base from J, with 14 bases in between. CDR3 region: CASSPFPVANTEAFF. The CDR3 DNA follows: TGTGCCAGCAGCCCATTTCCTGTGGCGAACACTGAAGCTTTCTTT.

V usage is TRBV5-5 and J usage is TRBJ2-2; the D is unclear. The CDR3 totals 15 residues. Germline CDR1 SGHKS, CDR2 YYEKEE (reference sequence). Trimming cost V 5 bases and J 3 bases, with 14 bases left between them. DNA of the CDR3: TGTGCCAGCAGTCTCGACACGACGGACACCGGGGAGCTGTTTTTT. It specifies CASSLDTTDTGELFF.

This clone was seen just once. The gene calls are TRBV30 and TRBJ1-2; D may be TRBD1 (5 bases). V was pared by 1 base and J by 3 bases, with 15 bases between. CDR1 is GTSNPN, CDR2 SVGIG, per germline (reference sequence). The CDR3 runs to 15 residues. The CDR3 spells CAWSGGDGGDYGYTF. The CDR3 bases are TGTGCCTGGAGTGGAGGGGATGGAGGGGACTATGGCTACACCTTC.

V usage is TRBV4-2 and J usage is TRBJ1-2; TRBD1 is a possible D gene (5 bases). The germline V and J ends were trimmed by 3 bases and 5 bases, with 16 bases remaining between them. From germline, CDR1 is LGHNA and CDR2 YNFKEQ. CDR3 length equals 15 residues. The CDR3 nucleotides are TGTGCCAGCAGCCACGCGGACACCTCGAAGTATGGCTACACCTTC. Translating gives CASSHADTSKYGYTF.

This chain links TRBV11-2 with TRBJ1-2, with TRBD1 as a possible D gene (5 bases). V gave up 1 base and J gave up 4 bases, with 10 bases separating them. The CDR3 runs 14 residues. Germline V gives CDR1 SGHAT, CDR2 FQNNGV. The DNA for the CDR3 is TGTGCCAGCAGCTTAGGTACAGGATCCTATGGCTACACCTTC. It codes for CASSLGTGSYGYTF. Using reference TRBV11-2 and TRBJ1-2 for the parts outside the CDR3, the full variable domain is EAGVAQSPRYKIIEKRQSVAFWCNPISGHATLYWYQQILGQGPKLLIQFQNNGVVDDSQLPKDRFSAERLKGVDSTLKIQPAKLEDSAVYLCASSLGTGSYGYTFGSGTRLTVV.

In its sample, this clone was seen once. The V and J genes are TRBV21-1 and TRBJ2-7; the table's D call, TRBD1, was not checked against the DNA. TRBV21-1 is a listed pseudogene. The CDR3 has 17 amino acids. The CDR3 loop reads CASSKAVSSHRTYEQYF. Written as DNA, the CDR3 is TGTGCCAGCAGCAAAGCCGTCTCTTCCCACAGGACCTACGAGCAGTACTTC.

This chain joins TRBV30 and TRBJ1-1; D ambiguous. V lost 0 bases and J 4 bases, leaving 9 bases between the germline ends. Germline V gives CDR1 GTSNPN, CDR2 SVGIG (reference sequence). The CDR3 sequence is 13 residues long. Here the CDR3 reads CAWSVLGGTEAFF. The CDR3 coding sequence is TGTGCCTGGAGTGTTCTCGGTGGCACTGAAGCTTTCTTT.

The chain links TRBV30 to TRBJ1-1, with no clear D. The CDR3 consists of 10 residues. Germline assignment: CDR1 GTSNPN and CDR2 SVGIG (reference sequence). Written as DNA, the CDR3 is TGTGCACACAGTAGGACTGAAGCTTTCTTT. It encodes CAHSRTEAFF.

This sequence joins TRBV7-9 and TRBJ2-5; tentatively, D is TRBD2 (5 bases). Trimming stripped 5 bases from V and 5 bases from J, with 15 bases between. The germline CDR1 and CDR2 sequences are SEHNR and FQNEAQ (reference sequence). This CDR3 has 14 amino acids. The CDR3 spells CASSPSGYGETQYF. CDR3 coding DNA: TGTGCCAGCAGCCCCTCGGGGTACGGGGAGACCCAGTACTTC.

The CDR3 here is CASSVHLDRVDTGELFF. CDR3 bases: TGTGCCAGCAGCGTCCACCTCGACAGGGTGGACACCGGGGAGCTGTTTTTT. V gene TRBV9 combines with J gene TRBJ2-2, with 7 bases that match TRBD1. There are 17 residues in the CDR3. CDR1 SGDLS and CDR2 YYNGEE come from the germline V gene. After removal of 2 bases from V and 3 bases from J, the junction contained 10 bases not matched to a gene.

The gene calls are TRBV19 and TRBJ1-2, with a possible D match to TRBD1 (5 bases). The CDR3 covers 16 residues. Trimming pared 11 bases from V and 0 bases from J, leaving 22 bases between. CDR1 and CDR2 (germline): LNHDA, SQIVND (reference sequence). CDR3 sequence reads: CAARRGPFTANYGYTF. The CDR3 DNA follows: TGTGCCGCCCGGCGGGGCCCCTTTACCGCTAACTATGGCTACACCTTC.

This sequence joins TRBV13 and TRBJ1-1, with D perhaps matching TRBD1 (6 bases). Germline CDR1 PRHDT, CDR2 FYEKMQ (reference sequence). V lost 5 bases to trimming and J lost 8 bases, with 15 bases between them. This CDR3 has 13 residues. The CDR3 region has the DNA TGTGCCAGCAGCCCCCCAACCGGGACAGAAGCTTTCTTT. It yields the protein CASSPPTGTEAFF.

The V gene is TRBV30, the J gene TRBJ1-2; TRBD1 matches 8 bases. The CDR3 loop spans 16 amino acids. The germline V gene has CDR1 GTSNPN and CDR2 SVGIG (reference sequence). The trim removed 1 base at V and 0 bases at J, leaving 7 bases unmatched. In DNA form, the CDR3 reads TGTGCCTGGAGTGGTGTCAGGGGGCCCTCTAACTATGGCTACACCTTC. Translation: CAWSGVRGPSNYGYTF.

The chain joins TRBV7-9 to TRBJ1-2; 9 bases are shared with TRBD1. V shed 5 bases and J 12 bases; nucleotides not matched to a gene: 4. The CDR3 is made up of 11 amino acids. Per the germline V gene, CDR1 is SEHNR and CDR2 is FQNEAQ (reference sequence). Here the CDR3 reads CASSGQGNDTF. DNA for the CDR3: TGTGCCAGCAGCGGACAGGGGAATGACACCTTC. Full variable domain (remainder filled in from reference TRBV7-9 and TRBJ1-2): DTGVSQNPRHKITKRGQNVTFRCDPISEHNRLYWYRQTLGQGPEFLTYFQNEAQLEKSRLLSDRFSAERPKGSFSTLEIQRTEQGDSAMYLCASSGQGNDTFGSGTRLTVV.

Only one count was recorded for this clone. The V call is TRBV19, the J call TRBJ1-2; D is unresolved. Trimming removed 11 bases from V and 3 bases from J, with 16 bases in between. The germline CDR1 and CDR2 sequences are LNHDA and SQIVND (reference sequence). CDR3 length: 13 amino acids. The CDR3 nucleotides are TGTGCCGGATCTCCGGGATTGGACTATGGCTACACCTTC. Translated, it gives CAGSPGLDYGYTF.

The chain links TRBV7-2 to TRBJ1-2; 9 bases line up with TRBD1. Looked up from germline, CDR1 is SGHTA and CDR2 is FQGNSA. This CDR3 comprises 15 residues. With 2 bases clipped from V and 8 bases from J, the junction kept 9 bases outside the gene matches. CDR3 loop: CASSLRGRDRVGYTF. The CDR3 nucleotides are TGTGCCAGCAGCTTAAGGGGCCGGGACAGGGTAGGCTACACCTTC.

The gene calls are TRBV5-4 and TRBJ2-7; a weak D match, TRBD1 (5 bases). The CDR3 covers 12 residues. V lost 2 bases and J 3 bases, leaving 6 bases between the germline ends. Germline-derived CDR1 and CDR2 are SGHNT and YYREEE (reference sequence). CDR3 sequence reads: CASSFDSYEQYF. In DNA form, the CDR3 reads TGTGCCAGCAGCTTCGACAGCTACGAGCAGTACTTC. Looking up the rest from reference TRBV5-4 and TRBJ2-7 gives the full variable domain: ETGVTQSPTHLIKTRGQQVTLRCSSQSGHNTVSWYQQALGQGPQFIFQYYREEENGRGNFPPRFSGLQFPNYSSELNVNALELDDSALYLCASSFDSYEQYFGPGTRLTVT.

CDR3 residues: CASSVVSGGLYNEQFF. DNA for the CDR3: TGTGCCAGCAGCGTAGTGAGCGGGGGGCTCTACAATGAGCAGTTCTTC. The rearrangement uses TRBV9 and TRBJ2-1, with 9 positions matching TRBD2. The V and J ends lost 0 bases and 3 bases, in that order; junction bases with no gene match: 4. The germline V gene has CDR1 SGDLS and CDR2 YYNGEE. The CDR3 totals 16 residues.

The chain recombines TRBV2 with TRBJ1-4; D is possibly TRBD1 (5 bases). Germline V CDR1 and CDR2: SNHLY, FYNNEI. CDR3 length: 14 amino acids. V lost 7 bases and J lost 8, with 17 bases in between. The CDR3 loop reads CASTLWGDAEKLFF. In DNA form, the CDR3 reads TGTGCCAGCACTTTATGGGGGGATGCGGAAAAACTGTTTTTT.

The genes are TRBV30 and TRBJ2-5, with TRBD1 matching over 7 bases. The junction had 3 bases not matched to a gene; V was cut back by 2 bases and J by 0 bases. The germline V gene encodes CDR1 GTSNPN and CDR2 SVGIG (reference sequence). This CDR3 has 14 residues. The CDR3 sequence: CAWSRGQYQETQYF. The CDR3 coding sequence is TGTGCCTGGAGTAGGGGACAGTACCAAGAGACCCAGTACTTC.

Worth noting for this clone: In the same sample, other DNA sequences code for this CDR3. The J gene is TRBJ1-2, the V gene TRBV18; D possibly corresponds to TRBD1 (6 bases). V was trimmed by 0 bases and J by 4 bases, leaving 9 bases between them. CDR3 length: 14 residues. CDR1 is KGHSH and CDR2 is LQKENI in the germline V gene. The CDR3 bases are TGTGCCAGCTCACCACCAGGACAGATCTATGGCTACACCTTC. Its protein is CASSPPGQIYGYTF.

V gene TRBV11-1 combines with J gene TRBJ2-5; D gene unclear. Looked up from germline, CDR1 is SGHAT and CDR2 is FQDESV (reference sequence). The germline V and J ends were trimmed by 5 bases and 4 bases, with 5 bases remaining between them. The CDR3 spans 11 residues. The CDR3 region has the DNA TGTGCCAGCAGCCTGAGAGAGACCCAGTACTTC. Translating it yields CASSLRETQYF.

V is TRBV6-5 and J is TRBJ2-5; TRBD2 is a possible D gene (7 bases). The ends were cut back, 6 bases at V and 4 bases at J, with 15 bases in the middle. CDR3 length: 14 amino acids. Germline V lookup: CDR1 MNHEY, CDR2 SVGAGI. The CDR3: CASRSSGGGETQYF. In DNA form, the CDR3 reads TGTGCCAGCAGATCATCGGGGGGCGGAGAGACCCAGTACTTC.

The V call is TRBV5-5, the J call TRBJ2-7; tentative D call: TRBD1 (5 bases). V dropped 7 bases and J dropped 2 bases, with 25 bases sitting between them. This CDR3 is built from 17 residues. Germline CDR1 SGHKS, CDR2 YYEKEE (reference sequence). The CDR3: CASLPRPAGANPYEQYF. CDR3 in DNA: TGTGCCAGCCTTCCCCGGCCTGCTGGGGCTAACCCCTACGAGCAGTACTTC.

J is TRBJ2-3 and V is TRBV7-3; D gene uncertain. Trimming cost V 2 bases and J 0 bases, with 6 bases left between them. The CDR3 runs 14 residues. Per the germline V gene, CDR1 is SGHTA and CDR2 is FQGTGA. Written as DNA, the CDR3 is TGTGCCAGCAGCTTAGTCCCGAGCACAGATACGCAGTATTTT. Amino acids: CASSLVPSTDTQYF.

In this sample, this clone turned up once. J is TRBJ1-5 and V is TRBV5-1; perhaps TRBD1 as D (5 bases). V lost 2 bases, J lost 0 bases, and 9 bases lay in between. CDR1 is SGHRS, CDR2 YFSETQ, per germline. This CDR3 contains 15 residues. The CDR3 DNA follows: TGCGCCAGCAGCTTAACAGGTGATAGCAATCAGCCCCAGCATTTT. It encodes CASSLTGDSNQPQHF.